This TCR beta chain emerged from a study of T cell responses to AZD1222 COVID-19 vaccine. Overall study findings and caveats: Clonal diversity was possibly underestimated, and the donors were mostly white British, with more females. Once two AZD1222 doses were given, Spike-specific TCR breadth and depth went up. Regions 160-218 and 743-854 held dominance among vaccine-associated CD4 TCRs, which spanned spike.

This CDR3 comprises 11 residues. Germline V CDR1 and CDR2: MNHEY, SVGAGI. Trimming pared 7 bases from V and 1 base from J, leaving 4 bases between. The method was immunoSEQ multiplex PCR; TCRdb's version includes in-frame clones alone and lacks a portion of them. Among approximately 84,000 clones listed, roughly nine tenths were seen once. For this clone: Its antigen is unknown.

This clonotype originated in an adult in good health. The sample consisted of peripheral blood, taken on day 0 of AZD1222 vaccination. This chain joins TRBV6-5 and TRBJ2-5; unclear D gene. The CDR3 sequence is CASTGQETQYF. As DNA, the CDR3 is TGTGCCAGCACCGGCCAAGAGACCCAGTACTTC.